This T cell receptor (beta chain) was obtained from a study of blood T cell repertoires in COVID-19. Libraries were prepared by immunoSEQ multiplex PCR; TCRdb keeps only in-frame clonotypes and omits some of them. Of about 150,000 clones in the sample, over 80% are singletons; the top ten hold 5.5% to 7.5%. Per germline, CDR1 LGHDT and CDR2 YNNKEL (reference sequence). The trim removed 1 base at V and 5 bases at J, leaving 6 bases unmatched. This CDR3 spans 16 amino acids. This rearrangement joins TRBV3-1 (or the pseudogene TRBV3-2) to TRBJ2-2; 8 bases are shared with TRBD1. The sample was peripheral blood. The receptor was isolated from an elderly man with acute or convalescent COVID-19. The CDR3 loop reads CASSQGPTGVTGELFF. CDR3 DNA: TGTGCCAGCAGCCAAGGCCCGACAGGGGTAACCGGGGAGCTGTTTTTT.